The 21 T cell receptor beta chains in this list originate from one sample, sequenced in a study of blood T cell repertoires in COVID-19. The assay was immunoSEQ multiplex PCR, and TCRdb's table has in-frame clones only and misses some. The data hold 220,000 or so clones, with about 80% observed a single time. The specimen was peripheral blood. The receptors derive from a woman aged 25 to 45 who had recovered from COVID-19.

The V and J genes are TRBV5-6 and TRBJ1-6; no clear D. V dropped 4 bases and J dropped 0 bases, with 11 bases sitting between them. Germline-derived CDR1 and CDR2 are SGHDT and YYEEEE. The CDR3 sequence is 16 residues long. In nucleotides, the CDR3 is TGTGCCAGCAGCCCTCTGCCGAGCTCCTATAATTCACCCCTCCACTTT. It translates to CASSPLPSSYNSPLHF.

The genes are TRBV7-9 and TRBJ2-7; D gene uncertain. The germline CDR1 and CDR2 sequences are SEHNR and FQNEAQ (reference sequence). The V gene lost 6 bases and the J gene lost 3 bases, with 18 bases spanning the gap. There are 15 residues in the CDR3. The CDR3 protein is CASRFSVEASYEQYF. For the CDR3, the DNA is TGTGCCAGCAGGTTCAGTGTAGAGGCGAGCTACGAGCAGTACTTC.

This clone occurred a few times. V gene TRBV2 combines with J gene TRBJ2-7, with 7 bases aligning to TRBD2. V gave up 10 bases and J gave up 3 bases; unmatched junction bases: 6. CDR1 is SNHLY, CDR2 FYNNEI, per germline. The CDR3 loop spans 12 amino acids. CDR3 loop: CATGGGGYEQYF. CDR3 in DNA: TGTGCCACTGGGGGGGGAGGCTACGAGCAGTACTTC.

The chain recombines TRBV7-2 with TRBJ2-3; D might be TRBD1 (6 bases). V was shortened by 5 bases and J by 4 bases, with 13 bases between the two germline ends. Germline V gene data show CDR1 as SGHTA and CDR2 as FQGNSA. The CDR3 runs 14 residues. CDR3 nucleotides: TGTGCCAGCAGCCCGACAGGAAGCGCAGATACGCAGTATTTT. Translating it yields CASSPTGSADTQYF.

The chain employs TRBV7-6 and TRBJ2-1, with TRBD2 identical over 8 bases. V lost 4 bases, J lost 4 bases, and 6 bases stayed unmatched. Germline V gene lookup returns CDR1 SGHVS and CDR2 FNYEAQ. This CDR3 has 15 amino acids. CDR3 sequence: CASSSSGGNYNEQFF. The CDR3 DNA follows: TGTGCCAGCAGCTCGAGCGGGGGAAATTACAATGAGCAGTTCTTC. The full variable domain, in which reference TRBV7-6 and TRBJ2-1 provide the parts outside the CDR3, is GAGVSQSPRYKVTKRGQDVALRCDPISGHVSLYWYRQALGQGPEFLTYFNYEAQQDKSGLPNDRFSAERPEGSISTLTIQRTEQRDSAMYRCASSSSGGNYNEQFFGPGTRLTVL.

The rearrangement uses TRBV13 and TRBJ2-5; 9 bases are shared with TRBD2. Germline V gives CDR1 PRHDT, CDR2 FYEKMQ (reference sequence). V trimming: 6 bases; J trimming: 0 bases; junction bases outside the gene matches: 8. This CDR3 has 16 amino acids. The CDR3 coding sequence is TGTGCCAGCAGTTACAGTAGCGGGAGTGACCAAGAGACCCAGTACTTC. Amino acids: CASSYSSGSDQETQYF. The entire variable domain, with the rest obtained from reference TRBV13 and TRBJ2-5, is as follows: AAGVIQSPRHLIKEKRETATLKCYPIPRHDTVYWYQQGPGQDPQFLISFYEKMQSDKGSIPDRFSAQQFSDYHSELNMSSLELGDSALYFCASSYSSGSDQETQYFGPGTRLLVL.

This chain uses TRBV7-3 with TRBJ2-1; 9 bases agree with TRBD1. V was clipped by 7 bases and J by 5 bases; unmatched bases: 12. The germline gives CDR1 SGHTA, CDR2 FQGTGA. This CDR3 contains 16 residues. The CDR3 DNA reads TGTGCCAGCAAGATGGACAGGGGAGGAACCCACAATGAGCAGTTCTTC. Protein product: CASKMDRGGTHNEQFF.

This chain connects TRBV18 to TRBJ2-6, with D maybe TRBD1 (6 bases). V was shortened by 4 bases and J by 4 bases, with 11 bases between the two germline ends. The CDR3 totals 15 residues. The germline V gene encodes CDR1 KGHSH and CDR2 LQKENI. The CDR3 protein is CASSLAGAGANVLTF. The CDR3 DNA follows: TGTGCCAGCTCACTCGCAGGGGCCGGGGCCAACGTCCTGACTTTC. The variable domain in full, completed from reference TRBV18 and TRBJ2-6, reads NAGVMQNPRHLVRRRGQEARLRCSPMKGHSHVYWYRQLPEEGLKFMVYLQKENIIDESGMPKERFSAEFPKEGPSILRIQQVVRGDSAAYFCASSLAGAGANVLTFGAGSRLTVL.

The chain links TRBV7-3 to TRBJ1-5, with 7 bases aligning to TRBD1. CDR1 and CDR2 from the germline V gene are SGHTA and FQGTGA. V trimming: 5 bases; J trimming: 4 bases; junction bases outside the gene matches: 8. CDR3 length: 15 residues. The CDR3 sequence is CASSRKDRANQPQHF. The CDR3 DNA reads as TGTGCCAGCAGCCGTAAAGACAGGGCAAATCAGCCCCAGCATTTT. Based on the CDR3 plus reference TRBV7-3 and TRBJ1-5, the full variable domain is GAGVSQTPSNKVTEKGKYVELRCDPISGHTALYWYRQSLGQGPEFLIYFQGTGAADDSGLPNDRFFAVRPEGSVSTLKIQRTERGDSAVYLCASSRKDRANQPQHFGDGTRLSIL.

This CDR3 is CASGEDRYSNQPQHF. Here the CDR3 DNA reads TGTGCTAGTGGTGAGGACAGATATAGCAATCAGCCCCAGCATTTT. The J gene is TRBJ1-5, the V gene TRBV12-5; D possibly corresponds to TRBD1 (6 bases). Germline CDR1 and CDR2: LGHNT and FRNRAP. The CDR3 has 15 amino acids. V dropped 5 bases and J dropped 0 bases, with 11 bases sitting between them.

The rearrangement links TRBV5-1 to TRBJ1-5; no reliable D call. This CDR3 spans 12 amino acids. Germline assignment: CDR1 SGHRS and CDR2 YFSETQ. Trimming pared 10 bases from V and 3 bases from J, leaving 11 bases between. The CDR3 sequence: CARETINQPQHF. The CDR3, as DNA: TGCGCCCGGGAGACTATCAATCAGCCCCAGCATTTT.

This clone appeared a few times. The chain joins TRBV3-1 (or the pseudogene TRBV3-2) to TRBJ1-6; 9 bases match TRBD1. V lost 1 base, J lost 9 bases, and 4 bases stayed unmatched. The V gene's germline CDR1 is LGHDT and CDR2 YNNKEL (reference sequence). This CDR3 contains 15 residues. The CDR3 here is CASSQVQQGASPLHF. CDR3 DNA sequence: TGTGCCAGCAGCCAAGTACAACAGGGGGCTTCACCCCTCCACTTT.

V usage is TRBV30 and J usage is TRBJ1-4; 7 bases line up with TRBD1. There are 13 residues in the CDR3. J lost 11 bases, V lost 4 bases, and 10 bases had no gene match. Germline V gives CDR1 GTSNPN, CDR2 SVGIG (reference sequence). DNA of the CDR3: TGTGCCTGGACCCCGGGCCTACAGGGGAAACTGTTTTTT. Translation gives CAWTPGLQGKLFF. The complete variable domain, with remaining parts taken from reference TRBV30 and TRBJ1-4, reads SQTIHQWPATLVQPVGSPLSLECTVEGTSNPNLYWYRQAAGRGLQLLFYSVGIGQISSEVPQNLSASRPQDRQFILSSKKLLLSDSGFYLCAWTPGLQGKLFFGSGTQLSVL.

The V call is TRBV28, the J call TRBJ2-7; tentatively, D is TRBD2 (7 bases). The CDR3 sequence is 14 residues long. V lost 2 bases, J lost 3 bases, and 11 bases lay in between. Germline V gene sequence: CDR1 MDHEN, CDR2 SYDVKM. For the CDR3, the DNA is TGTGCCAGCAGTTTAGGGGGGGCAGGCTACGAGCAGTACTTC. Protein: CASSLGGAGYEQYF.

This sequence joins TRBV29-1 and TRBJ1-3; 8 bases map to TRBD1. The length of the CDR3 is 15 residues. The V and J ends lost 7 bases and 4 bases, in that order; junction bases with no gene match: 12. Germline lookup yields CDR1 SQVTM and CDR2 ANQGSEA. The CDR3 coding sequence is TGCAGCGCTCACTCCATGGACAGGGCAGGAAACACCATATATTTT. Translating gives CSAHSMDRAGNTIYF.

This clone has only one observation. The V gene is TRBV13, the J gene TRBJ2-7; 11 bases match TRBD1. Trimming removed 4 bases from V and 5 bases from J; junction bases left unmatched: 4. The CDR3 sequence is 14 residues long. The germline V gene has CDR1 PRHDT and CDR2 FYEKMQ (reference sequence). In DNA form, the CDR3 reads TGTGCCAGCAGCTCGGGACAGGGGGTGCACGAGCAGTACTTC. Amino acid sequence: CASSSGQGVHEQYF.

The J gene is TRBJ2-2, the V gene TRBV6-5, with TRBD1 matching 9 bases. The CDR3 is 15 amino acids. V lost 4 bases, J lost 4 bases, and 4 bases stayed unmatched. In germline, CDR1 is MNHEY, CDR2 SVGAGI. CDR3 in DNA: TGTGCCAGCAGTTTACAGGGGGCGGGCACCGGGGAGCTGTTTTTT. This encodes CASSLQGAGTGELFF.

This chain connects TRBV30 to TRBJ2-5; unclear D gene. CDR3 length: 14 residues. Germline V gene data show CDR1 as GTSNPN and CDR2 as SVGIG (reference sequence). V was shortened by 1 base and J by 4 bases, with 13 bases between the two germline ends. The CDR3 DNA follows: TGTGCCTGGAGTGCCCGCCTGGAGCGAGAGACCCAGTACTTC. Its protein is CAWSARLERETQYF.

CDR3: CASSQEGVVGEQYF. In DNA, the CDR3 is TGTGCCAGCAGCCAAGAAGGGGTGGTCGGCGAGCAGTACTTC. This chain uses TRBV3-1 (or the pseudogene TRBV3-2) with TRBJ2-7; D is possibly TRBD1 (5 bases). CDR3 length: 14 amino acids. The germline gives CDR1 LGHDT, CDR2 YNNKEL (reference sequence). Trimming shortened V by 0 bases and J by 6 bases, and 12 bases separated the two germline ends.

The chain links TRBV6-5 to TRBJ1-5; 7 bases align to TRBD1. This CDR3 is 14 amino acids long. Germline CDR1 MNHEY, CDR2 SVGAGI. With 11 bases clipped from V and 0 bases from J, the junction kept 7 bases outside the gene matches. Here the CDR3 DNA reads TGTGCCGCCCAACAGGGGTATAGCAATCAGCCCCAGCATTTT. This sequence encodes CAAQQGYSNQPQHF.

The chain is built from TRBV9 and TRBJ1-3, with D perhaps matching TRBD1 (6 bases). In germline, CDR1 is SGDLS, CDR2 YYNGEE. This CDR3 is 14 amino acids long. Trimming removed 0 bases from V and 6 bases from J, with 10 bases in between. CDR3 residues: CASSVAGAENTIYF. CDR3 nucleotides: TGTGCCAGCAGCGTAGCAGGGGCTGAAAACACCATATATTTT.